This entry features one T cell receptor beta chain sequence. Generated by immunoSEQ multiplex PCR, the TCRdb table keeps only in-frame clones and is missing some. Among roughly 220,000 clones listed, roughly nine tenths were seen once. The data were obtained in a study of blood T cell repertoires in COVID-19. CDR3 size: 14 residues. Germline V gene data show CDR1 as SGHKS and CDR2 as YYEKEE (reference sequence). J gave up 7 bases and V 4 bases, and 2 bases lay outside the gene matches. This clonotype was obtained from a woman aged 18-29 years in a cohort exposed to, infected with or recovered from COVID-19 (not recorded which). Sequences were obtained from PBMCs or T cells enriched from blood (not recorded which). The J gene is TRBJ1-6, the V gene TRBV5-5, with 10 bases matching TRBD1. The CDR3 bases are TGTGCCAGCAGCAAGGGACAGGGGAATTCACCCCTCCACTTT. It encodes CASSKGQGNSPLHF.